Listed below are T cell receptor beta chains from one sample, sequenced in a study of blood T cell repertoires in COVID-19. The repertoire was sequenced with immunoSEQ multiplex PCR; TCRdb's copy has only in-frame clones and lacks some. This sample has roughly 70,000 clones; about 88% occur once, and the top ten carry around 1.3%. Sequenced material: peripheral blood. These receptor sequences come from a human donor in a cohort sampled during active COVID-19. Each CDR3 is given with its conserved first and last residue. Fields, in order: D gene, J gene, V gene, clone size, CDR3 protein, CDR3 DNA. D genes are given only for firm matches. A row's size may be missing; if present it is once, few, many or a size class.

d_call: -; j_call: TRBJ1-1; v_call: TRBV3-1/TRBV3-2; clone_size: -; cdr3_aa: CASSQGWGDVMNTEAFF; cdr3_nt: TGTGCCAGCAGCCAAGGATGGGGGGACGTGATGAACACTGAAGCTTTCTTT
d_call: TRBD2; j_call: TRBJ2-3; v_call: TRBV7-2; clone_size: -; cdr3_aa: CASISGRHSAADTQYF; cdr3_nt: TGTGCCAGCATCAGCGGGAGGCATAGTGCGGCAGATACGCAGTATTTT
d_call: -; j_call: TRBJ2-1; v_call: TRBV7-9; clone_size: -; cdr3_aa: CASSSDSSAYNEQFF; cdr3_nt: TGTGCCAGCAGTTCAGACTCATCGGCCTACAATGAGCAGTTCTTC
d_call: TRBD2; j_call: TRBJ2-7; v_call: TRBV11-2; clone_size: -; cdr3_aa: CASSWDTSGLSYEQYF; cdr3_nt: TGTGCCAGCAGCTGGGACACTAGCGGGCTCTCCTACGAGCAGTACTTC
d_call: TRBD2; j_call: TRBJ2-3; v_call: TRBV29-1; clone_size: -; cdr3_aa: CSVAGTSGKSSTDTQYF; cdr3_nt: TGCAGCGTCGCCGGGACTAGCGGAAAATCTAGCACAGATACGCAGTATTTT
d_call: TRBD2; j_call: TRBJ2-1; v_call: TRBV2; clone_size: few; cdr3_aa: CASSEAGVAGHYNEQFF; cdr3_nt: TGTGCCAGCAGTGAAGCCGGGGTAGCGGGGCACTACAATGAGCAGTTCTTC
d_call: -; j_call: TRBJ2-5; v_call: TRBV2; clone_size: once; cdr3_aa: CASTSGLGETQYF; cdr3_nt: TGTGCCAGCACCAGCGGGCTTGGAGAGACCCAGTACTTC
d_call: -; j_call: TRBJ2-3; v_call: TRBV5-6; clone_size: -; cdr3_aa: CASSFLGRSTDTQYF; cdr3_nt: TGTGCCAGCAGCTTCTTGGGCAGAAGCACAGATACGCAGTATTTT
d_call: -; j_call: TRBJ1-4; v_call: TRBV7-9; clone_size: -; cdr3_aa: CASSLGQGYEKLFF; cdr3_nt: TGTGCCAGCAGCTTAGGCCAGGGGTATGAAAAACTGTTTTTT
d_call: TRBD2; j_call: TRBJ2-1; v_call: TRBV4-1; clone_size: -; cdr3_aa: CASSQGTSGAPYNEQFF; cdr3_nt: TGCGCCAGCAGCCAAGGGACTAGCGGGGCCCCTTACAATGAGCAGTTCTTC
d_call: TRBD2; j_call: TRBJ2-3; v_call: TRBV7-3; clone_size: -; cdr3_aa: CASSLTSGVNTDTQYF; cdr3_nt: TGTGCCAGCAGCTTGACTAGCGGGGTGAACACAGATACGCAGTATTTT
d_call: -; j_call: TRBJ2-2; v_call: TRBV6-1; clone_size: -; cdr3_aa: CASSVKSDKHANTGELFF; cdr3_nt: TGTGCCAGCAGTGTAAAGTCCGACAAACATGCGAACACCGGGGAGCTGTTTTTT
d_call: -; j_call: TRBJ2-2; v_call: TRBV18; clone_size: -; cdr3_aa: CASSPLGGLTGELFF; cdr3_nt: TGTGCCAGCTCACCACTCGGGGGGCTCACCGGGGAGCTGTTTTTT
d_call: -; j_call: TRBJ1-1; v_call: TRBV30; clone_size: -; cdr3_aa: CAWSVLLLSLTEAFF; cdr3_nt: TGTGCCTGGAGTGTCTTACTCCTCTCTCTCACTGAAGCTTTCTTT
d_call: TRBD2; j_call: TRBJ2-5; v_call: TRBV2; clone_size: -; cdr3_aa: CASSGVAGKQETQYF; cdr3_nt: TGTGCCAGCAGTGGGGTAGCGGGGAAACAAGAGACCCAGTACTTC
d_call: -; j_call: TRBJ2-1; v_call: TRBV10-2; clone_size: -; cdr3_aa: CASSEVSSYNEQFF; cdr3_nt: TGCGCCAGCAGTGAAGTGAGCTCCTACAATGAGCAGTTCTTC
d_call: TRBD2; j_call: TRBJ2-3; v_call: TRBV5-1; clone_size: -; cdr3_aa: CASSLRAGVDTQYF; cdr3_nt: TGCGCCAGCAGCTTAAGAGCGGGAGTAGATACGCAGTATTTT
d_call: TRBD1; j_call: TRBJ2-3; v_call: TRBV5-5; clone_size: once; cdr3_aa: CASSVTGGADTQYF; cdr3_nt: TGTGCCAGCAGCGTGACAGGGGGTGCAGATACGCAGTATTTT
d_call: -; j_call: TRBJ1-4; v_call: TRBV2; clone_size: few; cdr3_aa: CAIAGLLEGKLFF; cdr3_nt: TGTGCCATCGCAGGTCTCCTCGAGGGAAAACTGTTTTTT
d_call: -; j_call: TRBJ2-2; v_call: TRBV29-1; clone_size: -; cdr3_aa: CSVAGSGRSDTGELFF; cdr3_nt: TGCAGCGTGGCGGGGAGTGGGAGGTCCGACACCGGGGAGCTGTTTTTT
d_call: -; j_call: TRBJ2-2; v_call: TRBV24-1; clone_size: -; cdr3_aa: CATSDPRGTNTGELFF; cdr3_nt: TGTGCCACCAGTGATCCCAGGGGTACGAACACCGGGGAGCTGTTTTTT
d_call: -; j_call: TRBJ2-3; v_call: TRBV5-1; clone_size: -; cdr3_aa: CASSYSADTQYF; cdr3_nt: TGCGCCAGCAGCTACTCCGCAGATACGCAGTATTTT
d_call: -; j_call: TRBJ1-6; v_call: TRBV4-1; clone_size: -; cdr3_aa: CASSQVPDSPLHF; cdr3_nt: TGCGCCAGCAGCCAAGTCCCGGATTCACCCCTCCACTTT
d_call: -; j_call: TRBJ2-3; v_call: TRBV7-2; clone_size: once; cdr3_aa: CASSLMEGTNTQYF; cdr3_nt: TGTGCCAGCAGCTTAATGGAGGGCACTAATACGCAGTATTTT
d_call: -; j_call: TRBJ2-5; v_call: TRBV11-3; clone_size: -; cdr3_aa: CASSPWRAGEETQYF; cdr3_nt: TGTGCCAGCAGCCCATGGAGGGCCGGAGAGGAGACCCAGTACTTC
d_call: -; j_call: TRBJ2-1; v_call: TRBV27; clone_size: -; cdr3_aa: CASQNLGGNEQFF; cdr3_nt: TGTGCCAGCCAGAACCTGGGGGGCAATGAGCAGTTCTTC
d_call: -; j_call: TRBJ2-5; v_call: TRBV7-7; clone_size: -; cdr3_aa: CASSSPGRQETQYF; cdr3_nt: TGTGCTAGCAGCTCCCCGGGGAGACAAGAGACCCAGTACTTC
d_call: TRBD2; j_call: TRBJ2-5; v_call: TRBV2; clone_size: -; cdr3_aa: CASSEGVRLAEKYWGETQYF; cdr3_nt: TGTGCCAGCAGTGAAGGTGTAAGGCTAGCGGAAAAATACTGGGGAGAGACCCAGTACTTC
d_call: -; j_call: TRBJ2-2; v_call: TRBV5-1; clone_size: -; cdr3_aa: CASSAGVANTGELFF; cdr3_nt: TGCGCCAGCAGCGCCGGGGTAGCGAACACCGGGGAGCTGTTTTTT
d_call: TRBD1; j_call: TRBJ2-2; v_call: TRBV5-6; clone_size: -; cdr3_aa: CASSSTGDFGIGELFF; cdr3_nt: TGTGCCAGCAGCTCAACAGGGGATTTCGGGATCGGGGAGCTGTTTTTT
d_call: TRBD2; j_call: TRBJ2-2; v_call: TRBV10-3; clone_size: -; cdr3_aa: CAISTGTSGKAGELFF; cdr3_nt: TGTGCCATCAGTACTGGGACTAGCGGGAAAGCCGGGGAGCTGTTTTTT
d_call: -; j_call: TRBJ2-3; v_call: TRBV14; clone_size: -; cdr3_aa: CASSPSWGRQDTQYF; cdr3_nt: TGTGCCAGCAGCCCCTCTTGGGGCCGTCAGGATACGCAGTATTTT
d_call: TRBD1; j_call: TRBJ1-4; v_call: TRBV30; clone_size: -; cdr3_aa: CAWTFRGEKLFF; cdr3_nt: TGTGCCTGGACGTTCAGGGGGGAAAAACTGTTTTTT
d_call: -; j_call: TRBJ1-1; v_call: TRBV12-3/TRBV12-4; clone_size: many; cdr3_aa: CASRQTDTEAFF; cdr3_nt: TGTGCCAGCAGGCAGACAGACACTGAAGCTTTCTTT
d_call: -; j_call: TRBJ2-5; v_call: TRBV2; clone_size: -; cdr3_aa: CASSDNKQETQYF; cdr3_nt: TGTGCCAGCAGTGATAACAAACAAGAGACCCAGTACTTC
d_call: -; j_call: TRBJ1-1; v_call: TRBV6-2/TRBV6-3; clone_size: -; cdr3_aa: CASSPQGFTEAFF; cdr3_nt: TGTGCCAGCAGTCCACAGGGTTTCACTGAAGCTTTCTTT
d_call: TRBD2; j_call: TRBJ2-3; v_call: TRBV28; clone_size: -; cdr3_aa: CASSLVSSGSDTQYF; cdr3_nt: TGTGCCAGCAGTTTAGTGTCTAGCGGGAGTGATACGCAGTATTTT
d_call: TRBD2; j_call: TRBJ2-1; v_call: TRBV11-3; clone_size: -; cdr3_aa: CASSLSGLGFDEQFF; cdr3_nt: TGTGCCAGCAGCTTGTCGGGACTAGGATTCGATGAGCAGTTCTTC
d_call: -; j_call: TRBJ1-6; v_call: TRBV19; clone_size: -; cdr3_aa: CASSPDSSYNSPLHF; cdr3_nt: TGTGCCAGTAGTCCGGACAGCTCCTATAATTCACCCCTCCACTTT
d_call: TRBD2; j_call: TRBJ2-5; v_call: TRBV7-9; clone_size: -; cdr3_aa: CASSPGRTSGEEETQYF; cdr3_nt: TGTGCCAGCAGCCCCGGGCGGACTAGCGGGGAAGAAGAGACCCAGTACTTC
d_call: -; j_call: TRBJ2-3; v_call: TRBV27; clone_size: -; cdr3_aa: CASSPEQADTQYF; cdr3_nt: TGTGCCAGCAGTCCCGAACAGGCAGATACGCAGTATTTT
d_call: -; j_call: TRBJ2-7; v_call: TRBV6-5; clone_size: -; cdr3_aa: CASSSQSEQYF; cdr3_nt: TGTGCCAGCAGCTCACAGTCCGAGCAGTACTTC
d_call: TRBD2; j_call: TRBJ2-1; v_call: TRBV7-9; clone_size: -; cdr3_aa: CASSFGYSGRASVFDEQFF; cdr3_nt: TGTGCCAGCAGCTTCGGGTATAGCGGGAGGGCCTCTGTATTCGATGAGCAGTTCTTC
d_call: TRBD2; j_call: TRBJ2-5; v_call: TRBV4-2; clone_size: -; cdr3_aa: CASSQVAAGGSPVQETQYF; cdr3_nt: TGTGCCAGCAGCCAAGTGGCCGCGGGAGGGTCCCCTGTTCAAGAGACCCAGTACTTC
d_call: TRBD2; j_call: TRBJ2-5; v_call: TRBV9; clone_size: -; cdr3_aa: CASSVGTSGQETQYF; cdr3_nt: TGTGCCAGCAGCGTAGGGACTAGCGGACAAGAGACCCAGTACTTC
d_call: -; j_call: TRBJ2-5; v_call: TRBV5-1; clone_size: -; cdr3_aa: CASSLGGQETQYF; cdr3_nt: TGCGCCAGCAGCTTGGGCGGCCAGGAGACCCAGTACTTC
d_call: -; j_call: TRBJ2-7; v_call: TRBV27; clone_size: -; cdr3_aa: CASSTPGLPYEQYF; cdr3_nt: TGTGCCAGCAGTACCCCAGGACTACCCTACGAGCAGTACTTC
d_call: -; j_call: TRBJ2-7; v_call: TRBV28; clone_size: -; cdr3_aa: CASSLLRSSYEQYF; cdr3_nt: TGTGCCAGCAGTTTATTGCGGAGCTCCTACGAGCAGTACTTC
d_call: -; j_call: TRBJ1-3; v_call: TRBV11-2; clone_size: -; cdr3_aa: CASSQGGGNTIYF; cdr3_nt: TGTGCCAGCAGTCAGGGTGGTGGAAACACCATATATTTT
d_call: -; j_call: TRBJ2-5; v_call: TRBV7-9; clone_size: -; cdr3_aa: CASSLQGTQETQYF; cdr3_nt: TGTGCCAGCAGCTTGCAGGGGACCCAAGAGACCCAGTACTTC